The 17 T cell receptor beta chains listed next were all sequenced from one sample in a study of cytomegalovirus exposure and HLA in healthy donors. 60 Vbeta and 13 Jbeta primers were used in PCR. The data were produced by immunoSEQ multiplex PCR, yet TCRdb's version contains in-frame clones alone and is incomplete. The sample has 180,000 or so clones; 77% are singletons. What was sequenced was PBMCs. Source of these receptors: a man aged 18 to 30 in good health and CMV-seronegative.

The chain has TRBV30 and TRBJ2-3; a possible D gene is TRBD2 (6 bases). Trimming took off 8 bases at V and 8 bases at J, with 14 bases between the two ends. The CDR3 runs to 11 residues. The germline V gene has CDR1 GTSNPN and CDR2 SVGIG (reference sequence). The CDR3 region is CAGAGMGTQYF. The CDR3, as DNA: TGTGCCGGGGCGGGGATGGGTACGCAGTATTTT. Together with reference TRBV30 and TRBJ2-3, the CDR3 gives the full variable domain: SQTIHQWPATLVQPVGSPLSLECTVEGTSNPNLYWYRQAAGRGLQLLFYSVGIGQISSEVPQNLSASRPQDRQFILSSKKLLLSDSGFYLCAGAGMGTQYFGPGTRLTVL.

V and J are TRBV18 and TRBJ2-7, with 8 bases lining up with TRBD1. The CDR3 loop spans 14 amino acids. V shed 6 bases, J shed 3 bases, and the junction held 7 bases outside the gene matches. Germline CDR1 and CDR2: KGHSH and LQKENI. This chain's CDR3 is CASSPGTGGYEQYF. The CDR3 DNA sequence: TGTGCCAGCTCTCCCGGGACAGGCGGCTACGAGCAGTACTTC.

The genes are TRBV5-1 and TRBJ2-1; the match to TRBD2 covers 7 bases. The CDR3 runs to 14 residues. Per the germline V gene, CDR1 is SGHRS and CDR2 is YFSETQ. The trim removed 4 bases at V and 3 bases at J, leaving 4 bases unmatched. The CDR3 DNA follows: TGCGCCAGCAGCGGAGGACTAGACTACAATGAGCAGTTCTTC. Its translation is CASSGGLDYNEQFF. Drawing the rest from reference TRBV5-1 and TRBJ2-1, the complete variable domain is KAGVTQTPRYLIKTRGQQVTLSCSPISGHRSVSWYQQTPGQGLQFLFEYFSETQRNKGNFPGRFSGRQFSNSRSEMNVSTLELGDSALYLCASSGGLDYNEQFFGPGTRLTVL.

The chain carries TRBV10-3 and TRBJ1-3; D uncertain. The CDR3 totals 11 residues. CDR1 is ENHRY and CDR2 is SYGVKD in the germline V gene. The CDR3 DNA reads TGTGGTTCAGGAGGGGGAAACACCATATATTTT. Protein sequence: CGSGGGNTIYF.

The V and J genes are TRBV30 and TRBJ2-1; 9 bases line up with TRBD2. CDR1 and CDR2 from the germline V gene are GTSNPN and SVGIG (reference sequence). V trimming: 6 bases; J trimming: 2 bases; junction bases outside the gene matches: 2. The CDR3 runs to 13 residues. CDR3 protein: CACRTSAYNEQFF. CDR3 bases: TGTGCCTGCCGGACTAGCGCCTACAATGAGCAGTTCTTC.

The chain joins TRBV10-3 to TRBJ1-5; a weak D match, TRBD1 (5 bases). Per germline, CDR1 ENHRY and CDR2 SYGVKD. CDR3 length: 14 amino acids. The V and J ends lost 3 bases and 5 bases respectively, with 11 bases between them. CDR3 coding DNA: TGTGCCATCAGTGATTACAGGATAGATCAGCCCCAGCATTTT. Its translation is CAISDYRIDQPQHF.

The chain combines TRBV5-6 with TRBJ1-2, with 10 bases identical to TRBD1. The CDR3 spans 16 residues. Looked up from germline, CDR1 is SGHDT and CDR2 is YYEEEE. After removal of 0 bases from V and 1 base from J, the junction contained 3 bases not matched to a gene. Here the CDR3 DNA reads TGTGCCAGCAGCTTGGATGGGACAGGGGTTAACTATGGCTACACCTTC. Its protein is CASSLDGTGVNYGYTF.

In this sample, this clone turned up once. The gene calls are TRBV11-1 and TRBJ1-1, with 7 bases lining up with TRBD1. CDR3 length: 13 residues. CDR1 is SGHAT and CDR2 is FQDESV in the germline V gene (reference sequence). The V segment lost 5 bases and the J segment 8 bases; nucleotides outside the gene matches: 8. CDR3 in DNA: TGTGCCAGCAGCCGGACAGGCAAAGGGGAAGCTTTCTTT. Its translation is CASSRTGKGEAFF.

The chain combines TRBV7-6 with TRBJ2-7, with D possibly TRBD2 on 6 matching bases. The germline V gene encodes CDR1 SGHVS and CDR2 FNYEAQ. V was pared by 5 bases and J by 2 bases, with 16 bases between. The CDR3 is 15 amino acids. CDR3 loop: CASSPYLGGPYEQYF. DNA of the CDR3: TGTGCCAGCAGCCCTTACTTGGGGGGACCCTACGAGCAGTACTTC.

The rearrangement joins TRBV5-1 to TRBJ2-7; TRBD1 might be the D (6 bases). This CDR3 region has 14 residues. The V end was cut by 5 bases, the J end by 2 bases, with 14 bases between. Germline V gene data show CDR1 as SGHRS and CDR2 as YFSETQ. CDR3 in amino acids: CASRFRDTPYEQYF. CDR3 bases: TGCGCCAGCAGGTTCCGGGACACTCCCTACGAGCAGTACTTC.

V is TRBV2 and J is TRBJ2-4; 9 nucleotides line up with TRBD2. This CDR3 is built from 16 residues. The V gene's germline CDR1 is SNHLY and CDR2 FYNNEI. Losses at the gene ends were 7 bases for V and 7 bases for J; bases not matched to a gene: 14. DNA of the CDR3: TGTGCCAGCACCCCCCAACTAGCGGGCTTACTTAACATTCAGTACTTC. Translating gives CASTPQLAGLLNIQYF.

This clone occurred once. This chain connects TRBV5-6 to TRBJ2-1; 7 nucleotides agree with TRBD1. From germline, CDR1 is SGHDT and CDR2 YYEEEE. The V segment lost 2 bases and the J segment 4 bases; nucleotides outside the gene matches: 6. The CDR3 loop spans 15 amino acids. Written as DNA, the CDR3 is TGTGCCAGCAGCTTTAGCACAGGGGCTTACAATGAGCAGTTCTTC. This codes for CASSFSTGAYNEQFF.

J is TRBJ2-3 and V is TRBV7-2, with 9 bases aligning to TRBD2. The CDR3 runs 19 residues. Germline assignment: CDR1 SGHTA and CDR2 FQGNSA. J was trimmed by 3 bases and V by 3 bases; bases with no gene match: 16. CDR3 DNA sequence: TGTGCCAGCAGCTTTTTAAAAGCTAGCGGGATGAAGATAACAGATACGCAGTATTTT. Translating gives CASSFLKASGMKITDTQYF.

This sequence joins TRBV6-1 and TRBJ2-1; D may be TRBD2 (7 bases). CDR1 and CDR2 from the germline V gene are MNHNS and SASEGT. V was cut by 2 bases and J by 7 bases, with 15 bases left in between. This CDR3 contains 15 residues. The CDR3 loop reads CASSELWGGLNEQFF. As DNA, the CDR3 is TGTGCCAGCAGTGAATTGTGGGGGGGCCTGAATGAGCAGTTCTTC.

This clone is a singleton in its sample. V and J are TRBV5-4 and TRBJ2-3; 7 bases line up with TRBD1. The V and J ends lost 3 bases and 0 bases, in that order; junction bases with no gene match: 10. The germline V gene has CDR1 SGHNT and CDR2 YYREEE (reference sequence). This CDR3 is built from 17 residues. CDR3 loop: CASSSQTGATSTDTQYF. The CDR3 DNA sequence: TGTGCCAGCAGCTCCCAAACAGGGGCAACTAGCACAGATACGCAGTATTTT.

The gene calls are TRBV5-4 and TRBJ2-1; the D is unclear. From germline, CDR1 is SGHNT and CDR2 YYREEE (reference sequence). CDR3 length: 13 residues. Trimming took 4 bases from V and 6 from J, leaving 11 bases between them. CDR3 bases: TGTGCCAGCAGCCTGAGTCCCTCCAATGAGCAGTTCTTC. Translated, it gives CASSLSPSNEQFF.

This clone was seen just once. The sample has other DNA sequences that encode this CDR3 too. The J gene is TRBJ1-1, the V gene TRBV15; 8 bases are shared with TRBD1. The CDR3 is 16 residues long. Unmatched junction bases numbered 4, after V lost 0 bases and J lost 1 base. CDR1 and CDR2 (germline): LNHNV, YYDKDF (reference sequence). CDR3 region: CATSRDPGTGNTEAFF. The CDR3 nucleotides read TGTGCCACCAGCAGAGATCCCGGGACAGGGAACACTGAAGCTTTCTTT.